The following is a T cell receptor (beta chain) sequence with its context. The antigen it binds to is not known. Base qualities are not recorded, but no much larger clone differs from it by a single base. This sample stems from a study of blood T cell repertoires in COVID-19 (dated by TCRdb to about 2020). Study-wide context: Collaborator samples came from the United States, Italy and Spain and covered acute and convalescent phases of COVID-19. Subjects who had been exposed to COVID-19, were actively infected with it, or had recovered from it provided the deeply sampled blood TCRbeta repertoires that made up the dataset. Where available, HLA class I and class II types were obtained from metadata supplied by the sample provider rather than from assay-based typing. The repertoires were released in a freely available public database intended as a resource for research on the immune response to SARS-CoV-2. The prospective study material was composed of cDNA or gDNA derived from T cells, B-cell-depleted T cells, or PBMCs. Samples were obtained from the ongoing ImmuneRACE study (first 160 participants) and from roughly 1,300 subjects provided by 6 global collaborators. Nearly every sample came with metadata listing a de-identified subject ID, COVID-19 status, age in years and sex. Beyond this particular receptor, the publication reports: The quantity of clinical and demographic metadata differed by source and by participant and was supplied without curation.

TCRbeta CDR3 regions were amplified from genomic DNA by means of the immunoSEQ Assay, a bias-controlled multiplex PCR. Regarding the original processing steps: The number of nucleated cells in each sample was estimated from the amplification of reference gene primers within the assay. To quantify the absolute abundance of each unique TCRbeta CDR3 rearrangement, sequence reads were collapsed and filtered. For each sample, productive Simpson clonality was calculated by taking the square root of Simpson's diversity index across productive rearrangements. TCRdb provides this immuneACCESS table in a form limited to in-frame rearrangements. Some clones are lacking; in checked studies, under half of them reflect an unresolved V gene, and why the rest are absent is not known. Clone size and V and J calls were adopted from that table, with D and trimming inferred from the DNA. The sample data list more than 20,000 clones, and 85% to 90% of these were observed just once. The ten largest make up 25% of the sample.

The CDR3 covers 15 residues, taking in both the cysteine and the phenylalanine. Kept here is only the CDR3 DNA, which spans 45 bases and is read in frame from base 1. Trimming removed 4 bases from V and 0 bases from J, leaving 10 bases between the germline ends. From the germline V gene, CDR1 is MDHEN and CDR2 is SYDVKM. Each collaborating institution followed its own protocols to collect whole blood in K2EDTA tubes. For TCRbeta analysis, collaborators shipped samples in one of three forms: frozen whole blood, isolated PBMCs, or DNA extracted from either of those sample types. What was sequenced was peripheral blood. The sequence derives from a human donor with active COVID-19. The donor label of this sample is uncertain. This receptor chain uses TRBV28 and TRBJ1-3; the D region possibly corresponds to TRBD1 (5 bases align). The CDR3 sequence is CASSSAGASGNTIYF. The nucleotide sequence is TGTGCCAGCAGTTCGGCTGGGGCCTCTGGAAACACCATATATTTT.